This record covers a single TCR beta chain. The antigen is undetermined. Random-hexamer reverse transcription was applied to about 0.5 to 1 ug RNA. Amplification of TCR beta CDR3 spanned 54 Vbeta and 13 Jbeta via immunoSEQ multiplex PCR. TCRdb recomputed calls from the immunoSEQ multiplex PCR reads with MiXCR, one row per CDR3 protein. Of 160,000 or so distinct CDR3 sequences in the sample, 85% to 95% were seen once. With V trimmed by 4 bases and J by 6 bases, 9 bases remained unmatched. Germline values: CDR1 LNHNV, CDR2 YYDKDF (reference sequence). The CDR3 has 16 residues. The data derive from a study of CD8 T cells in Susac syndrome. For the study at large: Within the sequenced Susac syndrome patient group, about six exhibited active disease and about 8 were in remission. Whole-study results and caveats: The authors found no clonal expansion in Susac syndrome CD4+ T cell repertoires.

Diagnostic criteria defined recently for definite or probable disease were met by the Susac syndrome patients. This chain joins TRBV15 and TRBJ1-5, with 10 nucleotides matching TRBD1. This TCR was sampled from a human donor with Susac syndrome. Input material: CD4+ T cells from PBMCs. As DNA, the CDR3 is TGTGCCACCAGCATAAGGGGACAGGGGTTATTTCAGCCCCAGCATTTT. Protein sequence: CATSIRGQGLFQPQHF.